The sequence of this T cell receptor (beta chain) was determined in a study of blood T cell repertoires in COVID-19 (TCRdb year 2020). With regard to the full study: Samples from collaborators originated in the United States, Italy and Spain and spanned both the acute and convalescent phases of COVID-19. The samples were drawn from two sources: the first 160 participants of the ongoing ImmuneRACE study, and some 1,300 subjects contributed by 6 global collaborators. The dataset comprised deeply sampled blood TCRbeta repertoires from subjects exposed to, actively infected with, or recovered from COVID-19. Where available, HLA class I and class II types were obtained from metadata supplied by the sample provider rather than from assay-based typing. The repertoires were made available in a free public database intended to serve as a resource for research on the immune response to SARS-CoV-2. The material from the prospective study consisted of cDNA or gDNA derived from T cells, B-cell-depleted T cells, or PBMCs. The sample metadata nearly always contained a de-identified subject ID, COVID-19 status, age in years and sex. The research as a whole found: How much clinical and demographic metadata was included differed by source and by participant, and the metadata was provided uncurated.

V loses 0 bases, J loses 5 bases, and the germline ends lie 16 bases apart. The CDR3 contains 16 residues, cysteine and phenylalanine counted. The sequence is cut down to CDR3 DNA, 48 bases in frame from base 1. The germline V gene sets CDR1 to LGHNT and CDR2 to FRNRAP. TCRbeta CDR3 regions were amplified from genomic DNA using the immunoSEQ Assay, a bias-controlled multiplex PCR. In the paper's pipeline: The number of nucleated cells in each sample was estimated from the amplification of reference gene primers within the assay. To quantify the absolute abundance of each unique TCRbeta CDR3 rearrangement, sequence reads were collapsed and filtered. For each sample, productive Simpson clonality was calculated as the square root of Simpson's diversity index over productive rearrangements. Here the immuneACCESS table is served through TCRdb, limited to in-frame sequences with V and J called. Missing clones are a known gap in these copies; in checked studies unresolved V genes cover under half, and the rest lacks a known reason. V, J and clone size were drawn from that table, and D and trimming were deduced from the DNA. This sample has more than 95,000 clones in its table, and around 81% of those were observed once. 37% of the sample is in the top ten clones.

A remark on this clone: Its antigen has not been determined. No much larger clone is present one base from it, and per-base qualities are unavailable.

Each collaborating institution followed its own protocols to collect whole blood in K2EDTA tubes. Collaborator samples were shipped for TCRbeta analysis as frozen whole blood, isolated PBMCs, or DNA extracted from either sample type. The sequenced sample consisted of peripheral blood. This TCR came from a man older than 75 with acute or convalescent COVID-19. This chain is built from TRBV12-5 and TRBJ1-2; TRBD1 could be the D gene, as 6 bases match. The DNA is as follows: TGTGCTAGTGGTTTGGTACTGAGGACAGCCATTTATGGCTACACCTTC. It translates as CASGLVLRTAIYGYTF.